This TCR beta chain was recovered during a study of T cell responses to AZD1222 COVID-19 vaccine. The wider study: The study pooled second doses at about 4 or about 12 weeks. Study-wide findings and caveats: Along spike, vaccine-associated CD4 TCRs were found throughout, with dominance at 160-218 and 743-854. Donors were largely white British and mainly female; clonal diversity was possibly underestimated.

In regard to this clone: No antigen is known for it.

Germline CDR1 and CDR2: DFQATT and SNEGSKA (reference sequence). The CDR3 is made up of 11 amino acids. The V end lost 6 bases, the J end lost 5 bases, and 10 bases lay between the germline ends. Assay used: immunoSEQ multiplex PCR; TCRdb lists only in-frame clones, some missing. The sample comprises some 150,000 clones, 88% of which are singletons, and 2.2% rests with the top ten. The material sequenced was peripheral blood, taken on day 0 of AZD1222 vaccination. This sequence originates from an adult in good health. This chain connects TRBV20-1 to TRBJ1-2; the D is unclear. The CDR3 reads CSAGEEYGYTF. The CDR3 DNA sequence: TGCAGTGCCGGGGAGGAGTATGGCTACACCTTC.